This T cell receptor beta chain originates from a study of blood T cell repertoires in COVID-19. V was shortened by 9 bases and J by 0 bases, with 18 bases between the two germline ends. The CDR3 is made up of 16 amino acids. The germline gives CDR1 LNHDA, CDR2 SQIVND (reference sequence). TCRdb's copy holds only in-frame clones and misses some; the assay was immunoSEQ multiplex PCR. Of 450,000 or so clones in the sample, roughly 88% were seen once. The clonotype originates from a man between 18 and 35 years old who had recovered from COVID-19. This sequence joins TRBV19 and TRBJ1-5, with D uncertain. The sequenced sample was PBMCs or T cells enriched from blood (not recorded which). Here the CDR3 DNA reads TGTGCCAGAAACACCAAATACGTTGATAGCAATCAGCCCCAGCATTTT. Its translation: CARNTKYVDSNQPQHF.